This paragraph covers one T cell receptor (beta chain) sequence. This clone's antigen is unknown. Within one base of it there is no much larger clone, and no base qualities were kept. The record originates from a study of response to subunit inactivated influenza vaccine (dated by TCRdb to the late 2010s). At the level of the whole study: The study used deep quantitative T cell receptor repertoire profiling to track responses to a trivalent subunit inactivated influenza vaccine.

General conclusions and limits of the study: The authors suggested that each seasonal influenza vaccination may recruit only a limited number of new T cells.

Libraries were prepared through RT-PCR. For sequencing, an Illumina HiSeq 2500 was employed. TCRdb ran its own pipeline on the public reads, namely fastp trimming at Q25 and MiXCR clone calling, and kept in-frame beta chains. Identical CDR3 protein sequences are pooled into one entry, listed with their most common genes and DNA. The table for this sample lists around 300,000 distinct CDR3 sequences; roughly 22% of them were counted only once. Clones ranked in the top ten supply 10% of the sample. According to the germline V gene (reference sequence), CDR1 reads LGHDT and CDR2 reads YNNKEL. Trimming takes 1 base from V and 4 bases from J, and the germline ends sit 14 bases apart. The CDR3 numbers 15 residues from cysteine through phenylalanine. This entry keeps only the CDR3 DNA: 45 bases, framed from base 1.

The chain is assembled from TRBV3-1 and TRBJ2-7; 6 matching bases give a weak D call of TRBD2. The receptor's source is a man between 50 and 75 years old who received an inactivated influenza vaccine. Donor details come from another sample of the same person, matched by shared clones. Sequences were derived from PBMCs from blood, sampled less than 22 months after vaccination. The DNA sequence reads TGTGCCAGCAGCCAAGCTCGGAGGGGATTTTACGAGCAGTACTTC. This gives the protein CASSQARRGFYEQYF.